These 12 T cell receptor beta chains were sequenced from one sample in a study of blood T cell repertoires in COVID-19. Assay: immunoSEQ multiplex PCR; the TCRdb copy retains only in-frame clones and omits some. The sample includes about 40,000 clones, roughly 83% seen only once; the top ten take less than 25%. Sequencing was performed on peripheral blood. Every receptor here comes from a human donor with acute or convalescent COVID-19. The donor label of this sample is uncertain.

The chain recombines TRBV9 with TRBJ1-2, with D possibly being TRBD1 (6 bases). The V end was cut by 0 bases, the J end by 7 bases, with 13 bases between. Germline CDR1 SGDLS, CDR2 YYNGEE. CDR3 length equals 14 residues. As DNA, the CDR3 is TGTGCCAGCAGCGTAGAACTAGGGGGGGTTGGCTACACCTTC. Amino acids: CASSVELGGVGYTF.

This clone is a singleton in its sample. This chain links TRBV5-1 with TRBJ2-7; D is possibly TRBD2 (6 bases). The CDR3 is made up of 14 amino acids. Trimming removed 6 bases at V and 0 bases at J, with 13 bases between. CDR1 is SGHRS, CDR2 YFSETQ, per germline. Here the CDR3 reads CASKAGFGSYEQYF. The CDR3 DNA reads as TGCGCCAGCAAGGCGGGGTTCGGCTCCTACGAGCAGTACTTC.

The chain links TRBV29-1 to TRBJ1-1; TRBD1 aligns across 9 bases. Trimming removed 7 bases from V and 0 bases from J; junction bases left unmatched: 6. Germline V CDR1 and CDR2: SQVTM, ANQGSEA. The CDR3 length is 14 residues. The CDR3 sequence is CSARQGDMNTEAFF. DNA of the CDR3: TGCAGCGCCAGACAGGGGGACATGAACACTGAAGCTTTCTTT.

The rearrangement uses TRBV10-3 and TRBJ1-1; 7 bases fit TRBD1. The V and J ends lost 2 bases and 9 bases, in that order; junction bases with no gene match: 9. The CDR3 contains 14 residues. CDR1 and CDR2 from the germline V gene are ENHRY and SYGVKD. Written as DNA, the CDR3 is TGTGCCATCAGTGAGAGAGGGGGCAAAGTCCAAGCTTTCTTT. Protein product: CAISERGGKVQAFF.

In regard to this clone: The sample holds other DNA sequences that translate to the same CDR3. The rearrangement links TRBV5-1 to TRBJ1-1; 10 bases line up with TRBD1. Germline lookup yields CDR1 SGHRS and CDR2 YFSETQ. CDR3 length equals 15 residues. Losses at the gene ends were 0 bases for V and 3 bases for J; bases not matched to a gene: 2. The CDR3 protein is CASSLGDRGDTEAFF. The CDR3 bases are TGCGCCAGCAGCTTGGGGGACAGGGGTGACACTGAAGCTTTCTTT. Full variable domain (missing parts from reference TRBV5-1 and TRBJ1-1): KAGVTQTPRYLIKTRGQQVTLSCSPISGHRSVSWYQQTPGQGLQFLFEYFSETQRNKGNFPGRFSGRQFSNSRSEMNVSTLELGDSALYLCASSLGDRGDTEAFFGQGTRLTVV.

This clone was observed a single time. The J gene is TRBJ2-5, the V gene TRBV2; D gene ambiguous. CDR1 is SNHLY, CDR2 FYNNEI, per germline. The CDR3 covers 16 residues. The ends were cut back, 5 bases at V and 1 base at J, with 17 bases in the middle. The DNA of the CDR3 is TGTGCCAGCAGTCACGATTCGCTGACTTTCCAAGAGACCCAGTACTTC. Translated: CASSHDSLTFQETQYF.

The chain is built from TRBV9 and TRBJ2-1, with a possible D match to TRBD1 (5 bases). V was clipped by 4 bases and J by 7 bases, with 9 bases between them. The CDR3 loop spans 12 amino acids. CDR1 and CDR2 (germline): SGDLS, YYNGEE. The CDR3 loop is CASSPSGNEQFF. In nucleotides, the CDR3 is TGTGCCAGCAGCCCCTCAGGGAATGAGCAGTTCTTC.

There are a few counts of this clone. The rearrangement uses TRBV27 and TRBJ2-4; possible D gene TRBD1, 6 bases. The germline V gene encodes CDR1 MNHEY and CDR2 SMNVEV (reference sequence). V gave up 6 bases and J gave up 3 bases, with 21 bases separating them. The CDR3 is 17 residues long. DNA of the CDR3: TGTGCCAGCAGATCCACACAGGGTGGAGGAGGCAAAAACATTCAGTACTTC. Encoded protein: CASRSTQGGGGKNIQYF.

The chain combines TRBV12-3 or TRBV12-4 with TRBJ2-7, with 11 bases identical to TRBD2. V lost 8 bases to trimming and J lost 6 bases; unmatched junction nucleotides: 6. The CDR3 is 13 residues long. The CDR3 nucleotides are TGTGCCAGCGGTGGTAGCGGGAGGGTCGAGCAGTACTTC. It yields the protein CASGGSGRVEQYF.

The chain recombines TRBV7-2 with TRBJ2-7; 8 bases align to TRBD1. V lost 4 bases to trimming and J lost 0 bases; unmatched junction nucleotides: 5. The CDR3 is made up of 15 amino acids. Germline values: CDR1 SGHTA, CDR2 FQGNSA. The CDR3 bases are TGTGCCAGCAGCTCGGACAGGGCCAGCTCCTACGAGCAGTACTTC. Its protein product is CASSSDRASSYEQYF. Complete variable domain (other parts from reference TRBV7-2 and TRBJ2-7): GAGVSQSPSNKVTEKGKDVELRCDPISGHTALYWYRQSLGQGLEFLIYFQGNSAPDKSGLPSDRFSAERTGGSVSTLTIQRTQQEDSAVYLCASSSDRASSYEQYFGPGTRLTVT.

In this sample, this clone turned up once. This chain connects TRBV6-2 or TRBV6-3 to TRBJ2-3; a possible D gene is TRBD1 (6 bases). This CDR3 comprises 16 residues. Between the trimmed V and J ends, which lost 4 bases and 4 bases, there was a span of 18 bases. Germline V CDR1 and CDR2: MNHEY, SVGEGT. The CDR3 DNA is TGTGCCAGCAGTTTAAGGACAGCGCGGAGCGCAGATACGCAGTATTTT. Protein: CASSLRTARSADTQYF.

This chain joins TRBV4-1 and TRBJ2-7, with D maybe TRBD2 (5 bases). CDR1 is MGHRA, CDR2 YSYEKL, per germline. The CDR3 has 15 amino acids. V was trimmed by 3 bases and J by 8 bases, leaving 20 bases between them. This CDR3 reads CASSHHDGRRSQQYF. CDR3 bases: TGCGCCAGCAGCCATCATGACGGACGGAGGAGCCAGCAGTACTTC.